Sequencing of this T cell receptor (beta chain) was carried out in a study of breast tumors, draining lymph nodes, adjacent tissues. TCRdb re-derived calls from the multiplex PCR reads in MiXCR, one entry per CDR3 protein. The repertoire holds about 200,000 distinct CDR3 sequences, with approximately 33% as singletons. General study findings and limits: That most tumor T cells come from lymph nodes remained unproven. Tumor TCR diversity was below lymph nodes but above nontumor tissue. Data fit most tumor T cells coming from lymph node, expanding in tumor.

The lymph nodes were axillary draining lymph nodes from breast cancer patients. This clonotype came up many times. Its antigen is currently unknown. Source material: axillary lymph node tissue. The clonotype originates from a female donor with breast cancer. Some clones in this sample may be carry-over from other donors' samples.

In DNA form, the CDR3 reads TGTGCCAGTAGTGGACTAGCCACAGATACGCAGTATTTT. Amino acids: CASSGLATDTQYF. This chain uses TRBV19 with TRBJ2-3, with 8 bases identical to TRBD2. The V gene's germline CDR1 is LNHDA and CDR2 SQIVND (reference sequence). V shed 5 bases and J 2 bases; nucleotides not matched to a gene: 0. The length of the CDR3 is 13 residues.